Each of the 2 T cell receptor beta chains below was sequenced from the same sample in a study of post-analysis software for immune sequencing data. Study outcomes and limitations: In patients, five TRBV segments were more frequent than in controls, with TRBV5-6, TRBV5-1 and TRBV20-1 among them.

These receptors are not linked to any known antigen. TCR beta cDNA libraries included unique molecular identifiers. TCRdb itself ran the PCR reads through MiXCR, one entry per CDR3 protein. Altogether 820,000 or so distinct CDR3 sequences are present, 53% being singletons, with the ten largest covering 4% to 5.5%. The sequencing input was blood. All receptors come from a girl aged 10 to 17 with multiple sclerosis.

The chain has TRBV27 and TRBJ2-5, with 10 bases aligning to TRBD1. The CDR3 has 14 amino acids. The germline V gene encodes CDR1 MNHEY and CDR2 SMNVEV (reference sequence). The V gene end was trimmed by 6 bases and the J gene end by 5 bases; junction bases not matched to a gene: 6. CDR3 region: CASSGQGGWETQYF. In DNA form, the CDR3 reads TGTGCCAGCAGCGGACAGGGGGGGTGGGAGACCCAGTACTTC.

This CDR3 is CASSERSGTGPGTDTQYF. The CDR3 DNA is TGTGCCAGCAGCGAAAGATCCGGGACAGGTCCAGGCACAGATACGCAGTATTTT. The chain couples TRBV7-2 to TRBJ2-3; 8 positions match TRBD1. Trimming cost V 5 bases and J 1 base; bases outside gene matches: 14. The CDR3 has 18 residues. Germline V gene data show CDR1 as SGHTA and CDR2 as FQGNSA.